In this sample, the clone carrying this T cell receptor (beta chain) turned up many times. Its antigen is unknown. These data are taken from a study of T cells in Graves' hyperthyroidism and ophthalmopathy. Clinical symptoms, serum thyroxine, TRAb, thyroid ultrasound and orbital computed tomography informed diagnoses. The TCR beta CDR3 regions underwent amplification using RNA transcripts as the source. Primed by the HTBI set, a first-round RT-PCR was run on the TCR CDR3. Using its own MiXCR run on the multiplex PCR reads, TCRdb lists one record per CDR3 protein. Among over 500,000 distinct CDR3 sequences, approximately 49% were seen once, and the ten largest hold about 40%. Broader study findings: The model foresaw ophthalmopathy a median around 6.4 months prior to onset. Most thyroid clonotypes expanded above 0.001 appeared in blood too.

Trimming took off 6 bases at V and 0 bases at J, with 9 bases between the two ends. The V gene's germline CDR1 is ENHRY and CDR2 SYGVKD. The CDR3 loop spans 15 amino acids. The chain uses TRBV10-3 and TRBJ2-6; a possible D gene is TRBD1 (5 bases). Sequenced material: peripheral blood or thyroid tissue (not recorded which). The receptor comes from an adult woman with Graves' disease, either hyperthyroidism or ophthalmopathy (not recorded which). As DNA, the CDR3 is TGTGCCATCAGGACAGAGAACTCTGGGGCCAACGTCCTGACTTTC. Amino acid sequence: CAIRTENSGANVLTF.